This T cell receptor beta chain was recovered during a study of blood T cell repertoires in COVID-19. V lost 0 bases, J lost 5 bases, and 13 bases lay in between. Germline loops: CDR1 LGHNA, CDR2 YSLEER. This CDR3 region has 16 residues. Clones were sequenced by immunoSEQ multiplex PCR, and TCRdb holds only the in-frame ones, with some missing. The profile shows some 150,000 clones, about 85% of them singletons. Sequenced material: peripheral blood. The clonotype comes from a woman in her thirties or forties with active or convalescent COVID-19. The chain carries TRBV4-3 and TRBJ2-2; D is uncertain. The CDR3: CASSQEVTTVTGELFF. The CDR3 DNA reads TGCGCCAGCAGCCAAGAAGTCACTACCGTGACCGGGGAGCTGTTTTTT.